Detailed here is one TCR beta chain. Produced via immunoSEQ multiplex PCR; TCRdb's table is partial and in-frame only. The table shows about 61,000 clones, with around 85% occurring only once. The data originate from a study of neoadjuvant anti-PD-1 for oral cavity cancer. The patients had HPV-negative, locally advanced oral cavity squamous cell carcinoma. CDR1 is SQVTM, CDR2 ANQGSEA, per germline. The J segment lost 5 bases and the V segment lost 6 bases, leaving 9 bases of the junction unmatched. The CDR3 is 13 residues long. The chain has TRBV29-1 and TRBJ2-5; 7 positions agree with TRBD1. The material was PBMCs, obtained before nivolumab (anti-PD-1) treatment. The TCR sequence derives from a person between 40 and 85 years old with oral cavity squamous cell carcinoma. The CDR3 region is CSVLTGAMETQYF. CDR3 coding DNA: TGCAGCGTGTTAACAGGGGCCATGGAGACCCAGTACTTC.